The sequence of this T cell receptor beta chain was determined in a study of T-cell reconstitution after alpha-beta-depleted transplantation in children. Researchers prepared the TCRbeta library using unique molecular identifiers, the study reports. TCRdb redid the calling of the PCR reads with MiXCR, one entry per CDR3 protein. The sample holds around 700,000 distinct CDR3 sequences; about an eighth are singletons and the top ten take 0.75% to 0.85%. This clonotype was found a few times. Its target is unknown. CDR3 length equals 16 residues. V gave up 4 bases and J gave up 5 bases, with 17 bases separating them. Findings and caveats of the study: Where some patients showed high TCRbeta diversity at day 60, it came from recipient T cells and thymic progenitors that had survived. Several hundred expanded graft clones reportedly supplied alpha-beta T cells about two months after transplant.

The V call is TRBV12-3 or TRBV12-4, the J call TRBJ2-2; tentative D call: TRBD2 (5 bases). This TCR was recovered from a girl under 10 years old with congenital amegakaryocytic thrombocytopenia, due to receive a stem cell transplant. The sample in question was PBMCs, obtained before TCRalphabeta/CD19-depleted stem cell transplant. The CDR3 sequence is CASSSLGGWGTGELFF. CDR3 in DNA: TGTGCCAGCAGTTCGTTGGGCGGGTGGGGAACCGGGGAGCTGTTTTTT.